Shown below are 27 T cell receptor beta chains from a single sample sequenced in a study of blood T cell repertoires in COVID-19. Libraries were prepared by immunoSEQ multiplex PCR; TCRdb keeps only in-frame clonotypes and omits some of them. The sample holds some 230,000 clones, less than 90% seen once. The specimen was peripheral blood. These receptors originate from an older woman who had recovered from COVID-19.

The chain recombines TRBV27 with TRBJ2-2, with TRBD1 matching over 7 bases. The CDR3 runs 16 residues. The ends lost 6 bases at V and 6 bases at J; junction bases unmatched: 13. Germline V lookup: CDR1 MNHEY, CDR2 SMNVEV (reference sequence). CDR3 sequence: CASSQEGALFAGELFF. The CDR3 region has the DNA TGTGCCAGCAGCCAAGAGGGGGCCCTCTTCGCCGGGGAGCTGTTTTTT.

V usage is TRBV27 and J usage is TRBJ2-3; 8 nucleotides line up with TRBD2. The germline V gene has CDR1 MNHEY and CDR2 SMNVEV (reference sequence). Losses at the gene ends were 6 bases for V and 5 bases for J; bases not matched to a gene: 7. The CDR3 runs 14 residues. The CDR3 protein is CASRFGGAGDTQYF. The CDR3 DNA sequence: TGTGCCAGCAGATTCGGGGGGGCAGGAGATACGCAGTATTTT.

The CDR3 DNA reads TGTGCCAGCAGCTCGTCCCGGGACAGGGACGGGGCTTTCTTT. Its protein product is CASSSSRDRDGAFF. The chain employs TRBV5-5 and TRBJ1-1, with 9 positions matching TRBD1. The CDR3 runs 14 residues. Germline values: CDR1 SGHKS, CDR2 YYEKEE (reference sequence). V was clipped by 3 bases and J by 11 bases; unmatched bases: 11.

This clone has only one observation. The gene calls are TRBV2 and TRBJ2-2; 11 bases are a match to TRBD1. V was pared by 7 bases and J by 0 bases, with 13 bases of the junction left unmatched. This CDR3 is built from 19 residues. From germline, CDR1 is SNHLY and CDR2 FYNNEI. CDR3 region: CASTSGQGVVTANTGELFF. CDR3 nucleotide sequence: TGTGCCAGCACCTCGGGACAGGGGGTAGTAACTGCGAACACCGGGGAGCTGTTTTTT.

The chain carries TRBV6-2 or TRBV6-3 and TRBJ2-7, with 7 bases identical to TRBD1. Germline loops: CDR1 MNHEY, CDR2 SVGEGT. The CDR3 runs 12 residues. J gave up 2 bases and V 5 bases, and 0 bases lay outside the gene matches. Written as DNA, the CDR3 is TGTGCCAGCAGTAGGGGGCCCTACGAGCAGTACTTC. Protein sequence: CASSRGPYEQYF.

The sample holds a few counts of this clone. The chain employs TRBV18 and TRBJ2-7, with TRBD2 as a possible D gene (5 bases). The CDR3 totals 13 residues. CDR1 and CDR2 from the germline V gene are KGHSH and LQKENI. The V gene lost 4 bases and the J gene lost 2 bases, with 9 bases spanning the gap. The CDR3 region is CASSRTGTYEQYF. In nucleotides, the CDR3 is TGTGCCAGCTCACGGACGGGGACCTACGAGCAGTACTTC.

The chain uses TRBV10-3 and TRBJ2-7; TRBD2 agrees at 12 bases. Germline CDR1 ENHRY, CDR2 SYGVKD. The CDR3 consists of 15 residues. With V trimmed by 3 bases and J by 4 bases, 4 bases remained unmatched. CDR3 sequence (DNA): TGTGCCATCAGTGACCTAGCGGGGGGGAATTACGAGCAGTACTTC. This encodes CAISDLAGGNYEQYF.

The chain's CDR3 is CASRVDRAGSPLHF. The CDR3 nucleotides read TGCGCCAGCAGAGTCGACAGGGCGGGTTCACCCCTCCACTTT. The V call is TRBV5-1, the J call TRBJ1-6, with TRBD1 matching 7 bases. This CDR3 has 14 amino acids. Unmatched junction bases numbered 8, after V lost 5 bases and J lost 9 bases. CDR1 and CDR2 from the germline V gene are SGHRS and YFSETQ.

The chain combines TRBV11-3 with TRBJ2-2; D may be TRBD2 (7 bases). CDR1 is SGHNT and CDR2 is YENEEA in the germline V gene. CDR3 length: 18 amino acids. V was trimmed by 6 bases and J by 0 bases, leaving 20 bases between them. The CDR3 coding sequence is TGTGCCAGCAGTCGGAGCCCGGGGGGCGCGTCGAACACCGGGGAGCTGTTTTTT. It yields the protein CASSRSPGGASNTGELFF.

The rearrangement joins TRBV3-1 (or the pseudogene TRBV3-2) to TRBJ1-6; tentative D call: TRBD1 (5 bases). Trimming removed 4 bases from V and 8 bases from J, with 18 bases in between. The CDR3 sequence is 16 residues long. Germline CDR1 LGHDT, CDR2 YNNKEL (reference sequence). CDR3 in DNA: TGTGCCAGCAGCCCCCCGCCAGGGAAGGGGCATTCACCCCTCCACTTT. Its translation is CASSPPPGKGHSPLHF.

The CDR3, as DNA: TGCGCCACCTCATCGTTAAAGGGGGCGCCTGGCTACACCTTC. It specifies CATSSLKGAPGYTF. The chain recombines TRBV5-1 with TRBJ1-2, with TRBD1 matching over 7 bases. Looked up from germline, CDR1 is SGHRS and CDR2 is YFSETQ. V shed 9 bases and J 7 bases; nucleotides not matched to a gene: 15. The CDR3 loop spans 14 amino acids.

This clone was seen only once. This chain links TRBV5-8 with TRBJ2-7, with a weak D call TRBD1 (5 bases). The CDR3 runs 14 residues. Germline V gives CDR1 SGHTS, CDR2 YDEGEE. The ends were cut back, 0 bases at V and 6 bases at J, with 13 bases in the middle. The chain's CDR3 is CASSLGGFPVEQYF. DNA for the CDR3: TGTGCCAGCAGCTTGGGGGGCTTTCCGGTCGAGCAGTACTTC.

V usage is TRBV6-5 and J usage is TRBJ2-7; perhaps TRBD1 as D (6 bases). The V gene lost 7 bases and the J gene lost 2 bases, with 15 bases spanning the gap. CDR3 size: 14 residues. Germline-derived CDR1 and CDR2 are MNHEY and SVGAGI. CDR3 loop: CASTTGQGTYEQYF. DNA for the CDR3: TGTGCCAGCACTACCGGGCAGGGGACCTACGAGCAGTACTTC.

The J gene is TRBJ1-3, the V gene TRBV21-1; no DNA check was done on the table's D call, TRBD1. TRBV21-1 corresponds to a pseudogene. CDR3 size: 20 residues. CDR3 coding DNA: TGTGCCAGCAGCCTACACGGACAGGGGTTCCTTCACCACTCTGGAAACACCATATATTTT. Encoded protein: CASSLHGQGFLHHSGNTIYF.

The chain uses TRBV4-2 and TRBJ1-3; D gene unclear. Per germline, CDR1 LGHNA and CDR2 YNFKEQ. The CDR3 is 14 residues long. Trimming shortened V by 1 base and J by 0 bases, and 4 bases separated the two germline ends. CDR3 sequence (DNA): TGTGCCAGCAGCCAAGCAGACTCTGGAAACACCATATATTTT. This sequence encodes CASSQADSGNTIYF.

The rearrangement links TRBV29-1 to TRBJ1-2, with D perhaps matching TRBD1 (6 bases). Germline V gene lookup returns CDR1 SQVTM and CDR2 ANQGSEA. Trimming left V 6 bases short and J 3 bases short, with 14 bases between. This CDR3 has 13 amino acids. CDR3 in DNA: TGCAGCGTGGAAAGGGGGAGCGACTATGGCTACACCTTC. Translating it yields CSVERGSDYGYTF.

The gene calls are TRBV5-1 and TRBJ2-3; no clear D. Germline V gives CDR1 SGHRS, CDR2 YFSETQ. The CDR3 is made up of 12 amino acids. Trimming shortened V by 3 bases and J by 2 bases, and 4 bases separated the two germline ends. CDR3 in amino acids: CASSYNTDTQYF. CDR3 nucleotides: TGCGCCAGCAGCTATAACACAGATACGCAGTATTTT.

V is TRBV11-2 and J is TRBJ2-5; TRBD2 agrees at 10 bases. The germline V gene has CDR1 SGHAT and CDR2 FQNNGV. This CDR3 comprises 17 residues. Trimming took 4 bases from V and 1 from J; bases not matched to a gene: 9. CDR3 protein: CASSYPSGGRFQETQYF. For the CDR3, the DNA is TGTGCCAGCAGCTACCCTAGCGGGGGCCGGTTCCAAGAGACCCAGTACTTC.

This clone occurred once. The genes are TRBV11-2 and TRBJ2-7; D might be TRBD2 (7 bases). The CDR3 has 14 amino acids. Trimming removed 5 bases at V and 3 bases at J, with 14 bases between. CDR1 and CDR2 (germline): SGHAT, FQNNGV. The CDR3 DNA sequence: TGTGCCAGCAGCGGACAGCGGGGACACTACGAGCAGTACTTC. This codes for CASSGQRGHYEQYF.

The CDR3 region is CARKLVRDTYSYNEQFF. The DNA for the CDR3 is TGTGCCAGGAAACTTGTTCGGGACACCTACTCCTACAATGAGCAGTTCTTC. J is TRBJ2-1 and V is TRBV19; a weak D match, TRBD1 (6 bases). V lost 9 bases to trimming and J lost 0 bases, with 21 bases between them. From germline, CDR1 is LNHDA and CDR2 SQIVND (reference sequence). The CDR3 loop spans 17 amino acids.

DNA of the CDR3: TGTGCCACCAGCAGAGTACTAGCCGAAATTTCCCAGTACTTC. Protein: CATSRVLAEISQYF. The J gene is TRBJ2-5, the V gene TRBV15, with D possibly being TRBD2 (6 bases). In germline, CDR1 is LNHNV, CDR2 YYDKDF (reference sequence). There are 14 residues in the CDR3. V shed 1 base and J shed 9 bases, with 15 bases lying between them.

The CDR3 DNA follows: TGTGCCAGCATCGAGCGACGCACAGATACGCAGTATTTT. As protein: CASIERRTDTQYF. The chain combines TRBV6-5 with TRBJ2-3, with D unclear. The V and J ends lost 7 bases and 1 base respectively, with 9 bases between them. This CDR3 has 13 residues. Looked up from germline, CDR1 is MNHEY and CDR2 is SVGAGI.

In its sample, this clone was seen a few times. This rearrangement joins TRBV27 to TRBJ1-5, with D possibly being TRBD1 (6 bases). The CDR3 sequence is 13 residues long. CDR1 MNHEY and CDR2 SMNVEV come from the germline V gene (reference sequence). The V and J ends lost 7 bases and 6 bases respectively, with 13 bases between them. CDR3 bases: TGTGCCAGCACACGGGGCAGGGGTCAGCCCCAGCATTTT. Its protein is CASTRGRGQPQHF.

This sequence joins TRBV4-3 and TRBJ1-4; maybe TRBD1 (6 bases). Germline CDR1 and CDR2: LGHNA and YSLEER. The CDR3 totals 15 residues. The V end was cut by 3 bases, the J end by 7 bases, with 15 bases between. CDR3 DNA: TGCGCCAGCAGCCAGGACAGACAGGTTTCTGAAAAACTGTTTTTT. Amino acid sequence: CASSQDRQVSEKLFF.

The chain recombines TRBV6-5 with TRBJ1-3; D perhaps matches TRBD1 (5 bases). CDR1 and CDR2 from the germline V gene are MNHEY and SVGAGI. The V end was cut by 2 bases, the J end by 3 bases, with 8 bases between. The CDR3 length is 14 residues. CDR3 DNA: TGTGCCAGCAGTTACATCGGGGGTGGAAACACCATATATTTT. It is translated as CASSYIGGGNTIYF.

This clone was observed a few times. The V gene is TRBV19, the J gene TRBJ1-1; 12 bases align to TRBD1. Germline V gene lookup returns CDR1 LNHDA and CDR2 SQIVND (reference sequence). V dropped 5 bases and J dropped 7; count of bases not matched to a gene: 5. The CDR3 spans 14 residues. As DNA, the CDR3 is TGTGCCAGTAGTCCTGGGGACAGGGGGCGTGAAGCTTTCTTT. Residues: CASSPGDRGREAFF.

V is TRBV7-3 and J is TRBJ1-1; the D gene is possibly TRBD1 (6 bases). The CDR3 length is 16 residues. Per germline, CDR1 SGHTA and CDR2 FQGTGA. The V gene lost 0 bases and the J gene lost 1 base, with 12 bases spanning the gap. CDR3 DNA sequence: TGTGCCAGCAGCTTAACCCTTCCAGGGGCGAACACTGAAGCTTTCTTT. This sequence encodes CASSLTLPGANTEAFF.